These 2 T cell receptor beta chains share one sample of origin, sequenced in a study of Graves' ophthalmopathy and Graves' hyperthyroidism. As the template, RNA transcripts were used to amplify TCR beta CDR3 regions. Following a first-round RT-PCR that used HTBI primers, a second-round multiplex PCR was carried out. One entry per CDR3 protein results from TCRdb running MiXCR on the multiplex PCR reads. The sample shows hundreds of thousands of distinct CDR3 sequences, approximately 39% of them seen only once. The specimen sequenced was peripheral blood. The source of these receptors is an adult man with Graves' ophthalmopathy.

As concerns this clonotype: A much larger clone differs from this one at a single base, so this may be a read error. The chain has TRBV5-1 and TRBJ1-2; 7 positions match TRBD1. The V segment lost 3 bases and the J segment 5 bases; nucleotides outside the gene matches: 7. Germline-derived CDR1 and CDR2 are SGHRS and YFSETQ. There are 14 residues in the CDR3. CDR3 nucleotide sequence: TGCGCCAGCAGCTGGGACAGCTTAGTATATGGCTACACCTTC. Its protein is CASSWDSLVYGYTF.

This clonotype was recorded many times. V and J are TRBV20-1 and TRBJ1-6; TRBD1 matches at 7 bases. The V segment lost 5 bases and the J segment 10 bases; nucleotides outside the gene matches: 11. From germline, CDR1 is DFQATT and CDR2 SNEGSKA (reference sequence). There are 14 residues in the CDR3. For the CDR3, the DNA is TGCAGTGCTCCGACAGGGTCTACTAGCTCACCCCTCCACTTT. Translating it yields CSAPTGSTSSPLHF.